The following is a T cell receptor (beta chain) sequence with its context. Its matching antigen is unknown. This CDR3 spans 16 amino acids. Trimming removed 7 bases from V and 0 bases from J, with 16 bases in between. Per germline, CDR1 MNHEY and CDR2 SMNVEV (reference sequence). Produced via immunoSEQ multiplex PCR; TCRdb's table is partial and in-frame only. This table has around 45,000 clones, about 90% appearing once. The data originate from a study of siplizumab effects on memory and regulatory T cells. Findings of the study overall: The apparent diversity of naive T cells exceeded that of memory cells, and naive T cells seemed to make a major contribution to the alloresponse.

The sequence came from a human donor in good health. This chain uses TRBV27 with TRBJ2-1; D is ambiguous. The source material was naive CD8+ T cells sorted from blood. The DNA of the CDR3 is TGTGCCAGCACTTTCGCTGGCCTGAGCTCCTACAATGAGCAGTTCTTC. Translation gives CASTFAGLSSYNEQFF.